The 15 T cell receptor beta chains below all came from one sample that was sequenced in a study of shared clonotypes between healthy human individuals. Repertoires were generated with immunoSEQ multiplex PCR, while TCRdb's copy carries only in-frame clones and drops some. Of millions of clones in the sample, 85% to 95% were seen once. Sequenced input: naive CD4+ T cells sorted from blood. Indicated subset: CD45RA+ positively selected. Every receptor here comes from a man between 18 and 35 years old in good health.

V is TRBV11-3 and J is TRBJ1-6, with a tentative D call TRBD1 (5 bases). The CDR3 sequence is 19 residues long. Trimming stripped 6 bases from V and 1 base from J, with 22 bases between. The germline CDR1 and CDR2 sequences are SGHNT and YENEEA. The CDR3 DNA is TGTGCCAGCAGATCGAAAGCGGAGTGGGGGGGGTCCTATAATTCACCCCTCCACTTT. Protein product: CASRSKAEWGGSYNSPLHF. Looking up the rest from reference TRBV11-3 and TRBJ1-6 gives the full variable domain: EAGVVQSPRYKIIEKKQPVAFWCNPISGHNTLYWYLQNLGQGPELLIRYENEEAVDDSQLPKDRFSAERLKGVDSTLKIQPAELGDSAVYLCASRSKAEWGGSYNSPLHFGNGTRLTVT.

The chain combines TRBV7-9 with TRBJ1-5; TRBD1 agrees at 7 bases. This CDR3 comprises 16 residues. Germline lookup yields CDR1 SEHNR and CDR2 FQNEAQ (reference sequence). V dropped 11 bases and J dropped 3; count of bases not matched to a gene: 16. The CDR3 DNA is TGTGCCTGGAGTCCCGGACAGGTGCCTTACAATCAGCCCCAGCATTTT. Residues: CAWSPGQVPYNQPQHF.

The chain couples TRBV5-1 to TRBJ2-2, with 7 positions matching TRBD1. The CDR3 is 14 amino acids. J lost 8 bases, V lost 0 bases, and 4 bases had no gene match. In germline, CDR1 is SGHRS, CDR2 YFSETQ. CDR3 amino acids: CASSLGQGLGELFF. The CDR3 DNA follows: TGCGCCAGCAGCTTGGGACAGGGATTAGGGGAGCTGTTTTTT.

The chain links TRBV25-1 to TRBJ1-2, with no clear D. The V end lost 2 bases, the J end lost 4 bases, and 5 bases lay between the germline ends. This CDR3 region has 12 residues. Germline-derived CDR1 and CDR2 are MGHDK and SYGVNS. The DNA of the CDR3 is TGTGCCAGCAGTGAAGCTTCCTATGGCTACACCTTC. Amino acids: CASSEASYGYTF.

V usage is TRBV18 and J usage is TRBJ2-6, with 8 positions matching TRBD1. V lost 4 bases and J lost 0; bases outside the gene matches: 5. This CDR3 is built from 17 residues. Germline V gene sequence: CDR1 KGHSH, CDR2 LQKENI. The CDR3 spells CASSHRGDDSGANVLTF. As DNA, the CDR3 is TGTGCCAGCTCACACAGGGGGGACGACTCTGGGGCCAACGTCCTGACTTTC.

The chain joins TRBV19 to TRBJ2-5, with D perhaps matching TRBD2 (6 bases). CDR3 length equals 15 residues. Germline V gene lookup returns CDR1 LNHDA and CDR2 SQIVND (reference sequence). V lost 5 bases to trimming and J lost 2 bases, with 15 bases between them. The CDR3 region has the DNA TGTGCCAGTAGTTTCTCCCGACGGGGGCAAGAGACCCAGTACTTC. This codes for CASSFSRRGQETQYF.

In DNA form, the CDR3 reads TGTGCCAGCAGCAGGGGACAGTCGAACACTGAAGCTTTCTTT. Translated, it gives CASSRGQSNTEAFF. This rearrangement joins TRBV5-4 to TRBJ1-1, with TRBD1 matching 7 bases. The germline V gene encodes CDR1 SGHNT and CDR2 YYREEE (reference sequence). The V segment lost 4 bases and the J segment 1 base; nucleotides outside the gene matches: 4. This CDR3 has 14 amino acids. Filled out from reference TRBV5-4 and TRBJ1-1, the complete variable domain reads ETGVTQSPTHLIKTRGQQVTLRCSSQSGHNTVSWYQQALGQGPQFIFQYYREEENGRGNFPPRFSGLQFPNYSSELNVNALELDDSALYLCASSRGQSNTEAFFGQGTRLTVV.

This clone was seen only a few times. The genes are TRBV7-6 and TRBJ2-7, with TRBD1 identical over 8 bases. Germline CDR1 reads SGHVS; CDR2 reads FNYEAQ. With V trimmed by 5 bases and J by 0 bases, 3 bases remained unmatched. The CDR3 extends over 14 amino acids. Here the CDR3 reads CASSRQGSSYEQYF. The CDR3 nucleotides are TGTGCCAGCAGCCGACAGGGGAGCTCCTACGAGCAGTACTTC.

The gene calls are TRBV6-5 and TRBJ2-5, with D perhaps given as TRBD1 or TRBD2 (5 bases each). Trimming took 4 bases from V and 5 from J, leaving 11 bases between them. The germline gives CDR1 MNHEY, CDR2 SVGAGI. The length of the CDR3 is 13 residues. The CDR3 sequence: CASSSGQRETQYF. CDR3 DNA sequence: TGTGCCAGCAGTTCGGGGCAGCGGGAGACCCAGTACTTC.

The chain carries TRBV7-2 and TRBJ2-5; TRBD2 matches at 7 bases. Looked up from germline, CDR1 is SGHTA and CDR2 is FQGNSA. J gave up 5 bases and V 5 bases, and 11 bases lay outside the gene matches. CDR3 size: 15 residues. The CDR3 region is CASSPGDYPGETQYF. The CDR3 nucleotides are TGTGCCAGCAGCCCGGGGGACTACCCTGGGGAGACCCAGTACTTC.

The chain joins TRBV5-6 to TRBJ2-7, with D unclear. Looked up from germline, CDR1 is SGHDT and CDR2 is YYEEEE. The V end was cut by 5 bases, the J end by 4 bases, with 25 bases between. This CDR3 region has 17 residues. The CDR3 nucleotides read TGTGCCAGCAGTTACGACGGTTTGGGTGTTATTTCGTACGAGCAGTACTTC. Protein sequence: CASSYDGLGVISYEQYF.

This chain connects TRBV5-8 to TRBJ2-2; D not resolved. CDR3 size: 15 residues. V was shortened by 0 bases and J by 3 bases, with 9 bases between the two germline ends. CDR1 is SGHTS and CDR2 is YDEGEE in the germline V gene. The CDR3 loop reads CASSLGQADTGELFF. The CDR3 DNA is TGTGCCAGCAGCTTGGGTCAGGCTGACACCGGGGAGCTGTTTTTT.

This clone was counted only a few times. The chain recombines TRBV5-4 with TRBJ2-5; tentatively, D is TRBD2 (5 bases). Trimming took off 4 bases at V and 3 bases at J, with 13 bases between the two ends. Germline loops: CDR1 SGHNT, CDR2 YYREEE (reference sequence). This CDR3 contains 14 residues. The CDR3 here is CASSPPGTKETQYF. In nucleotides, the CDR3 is TGTGCCAGCAGCCCCCCGGGAACAAAAGAGACCCAGTACTTC. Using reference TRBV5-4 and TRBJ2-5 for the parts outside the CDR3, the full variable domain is ETGVTQSPTHLIKTRGQQVTLRCSSQSGHNTVSWYQQALGQGPQFIFQYYREEENGRGNFPPRFSGLQFPNYSSELNVNALELDDSALYLCASSPPGTKETQYFGPGTRLLVL.

This CDR3 reads CASSTILGGEQYF. The CDR3 bases are TGTGCCAGCAGCACTATTCTAGGGGGCGAGCAGTACTTC. The chain has TRBV7-2 and TRBJ2-7, with D perhaps TRBD1 (6 bases). V lost 5 bases to trimming and J lost 6 bases, with 14 bases between them. This CDR3 comprises 13 residues. Germline-derived CDR1 and CDR2 are SGHTA and FQGNSA.

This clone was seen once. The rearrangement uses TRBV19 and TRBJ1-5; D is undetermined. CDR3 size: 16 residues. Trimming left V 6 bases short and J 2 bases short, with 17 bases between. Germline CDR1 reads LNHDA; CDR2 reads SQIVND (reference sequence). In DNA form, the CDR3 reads TGTGCCAGTAGGGCCTGGTCCGGATGGGGCAATCAGCCCCAGCATTTT. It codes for CASRAWSGWGNQPQHF. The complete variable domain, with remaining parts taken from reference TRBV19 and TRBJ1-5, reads DGGITQSPKYLFRKEGQNVTLSCEQNLNHDAMYWYRQDPGQGLRLIYYSQIVNDFQKGDIAEGYSVSREKKESFPLTVTSAQKNPTAFYLCASRAWSGWGNQPQHFGDGTRLSIL.